Listed below are T cell receptor beta chains from one sample, sequenced in a study of T cells in tumors after PD-1 blockade. Here immunoSEQ multiplex PCR was the method, and the copy in TCRdb shows in-frame clones only, minus some. The table has around 49,000 clones, about 84% seen once. The sample was PBMCs, taken before anti-PD-1 treatment. These receptors all come from a human donor with basal cell carcinoma. Both conserved end residues are part of each CDR3. D genes are given only for firm matches. Only part of the rows carry a size: once, few, many, or a class if the clone is expanded.

D gene	clone size	V gene	J gene	CDR3 DNA	CDR3 protein
.	few	TRBV27	TRBJ1-1	TGTGCCAGCAGTTTATGGGGGGCAGGGAACACTGAAGCTTTCTTT	CASSLWGAGNTEAFF
TRBD2	.	TRBV12-5	TRBJ2-3	TGTGCTAGTGGTTTGTACTCGATCAGCGGGGGATACACAGATACGCAGTATTTT	CASGLYSISGGYTDTQYF
.	.	TRBV5-1	TRBJ2-3	TGCGCCAGCAGCTTAGGGACATCCACAGATACGCAGTATTTT	CASSLGTSTDTQYF
TRBD2	.	TRBV9	TRBJ2-7	TGTGCCAGCAGCGTAGGACTAGCGGGGGGTGAGCAGTACTTC	CASSVGLAGGEQYF
.	.	TRBV6-6	TRBJ2-7	TGTGCCAGCAGTCGACTGACGACAGGGACTTCGAGGGAGCAGTACTTC	CASSRLTTGTSREQYF
.	.	TRBV2	TRBJ2-1	TGTGCCAGCAGTCCCGACTACAATGAGCAGTTCTTC	CASSPDYNEQFF
TRBD1	.	TRBV30	TRBJ1-2	TGTGCCTGGAGGCCGGGACAGGGACCGAAAGGCTACACCTTC	CAWRPGQGPKGYTF
.	.	TRBV6-1	TRBJ2-1	TGTGCCAGCAGTGAACAGGAGGGCTACAATGAGCAGTTCTTC	CASSEQEGYNEQFF
.	.	TRBV3-1/TRBV3-2	TRBJ1-2	TGTGCCAGCAGCCAAGGGGGAAACTATGGCTACACCTTC	CASSQGGNYGYTF
TRBD1	.	TRBV9	TRBJ1-2	TGTGCCAGCAGCGTAGCCCCCAGGGGGGACTATGGCTACACCTTC	CASSVAPRGDYGYTF
.	once	TRBV29-1	TRBJ1-1	TGCAGCGTGGGCAGGGTCGGCACTGAAGCTTTCTTT	CSVGRVGTEAFF
.	.	TRBV6-1	TRBJ1-6	TGTGCCAGCAGTGAAAGGGCTGACTATAATTCACCCCTCCACTTT	CASSERADYNSPLHF
.	.	TRBV7-9	TRBJ2-1	TGTGCCAGCAGCCAGGGGACTGCTCATTACAATGAGCAGTTCTTC	CASSQGTAHYNEQFF
TRBD1	.	TRBV6-5	TRBJ1-2	TGTGCCAGCAGTTACGGGACAGGGGGAGGCTACACCTTC	CASSYGTGGGYTF
TRBD1	.	TRBV6-5	TRBJ1-1	TGTGCCAGCAGGGAGGGACAGGGGAACACTGAAGCTTTCTTT	CASREGQGNTEAFF
.	.	TRBV7-9	TRBJ2-7	TGTGCCAGCAGCTTTCTCGGCTACGAGCAGTACTTC	CASSFLGYEQYF
.	few	TRBV6-6	TRBJ2-1	TGTGCCAGCACCATATACCGGGAGCAGTTCTTC	CASTIYREQFF
.	.	TRBV4-1	TRBJ1-1	TGCGCCAGCAGCCAAGATCTCCGCTCAGGCCCAGACACTGAAGCTTTCTTT	CASSQDLRSGPDTEAFF
.	.	TRBV30	TRBJ1-1	TGTGCCTGGAGTGTGGACAGGAACACTGAAGCTTTCTTT	CAWSVDRNTEAFF
.	.	TRBV12-3/TRBV12-4	TRBJ2-3	TGTGCCAGCAGGAATGTGGGAGATACGCAGTATTTT	CASRNVGDTQYF
.	.	TRBV19	TRBJ2-4	TGTGCCAGTAGGCTTTCCGCCAAAAACATTCAGTACTTC	CASRLSAKNIQYF
.	once	TRBV5-1	TRBJ1-1	TGCGCCAGCAGCTTGGGCCCGACTAGGATGAACACTGAAGCTTTCTTT	CASSLGPTRMNTEAFF
TRBD2	.	TRBV15	TRBJ2-7	TGTGCCACCAGCAGAGGCCCAGCGGGGGGCTACGAGCAGTACTTC	CATSRGPAGGYEQYF
.	.	TRBV5-4	TRBJ2-7	TGTGCCAGCAGACCGGGGGGACAGAGATCCTACGAGCAGTACTTC	CASRPGGQRSYEQYF
.	.	TRBV2	TRBJ1-1	TGTGCCAGCAGTAGCGGGCTAACGGGGGCTTTCTTT	CASSSGLTGAFF
TRBD1	.	TRBV27	TRBJ1-5	TGTGCCAGCAGTCATCCGGGACAGGGACAGCCCCAGCATTTT	CASSHPGQGQPQHF
TRBD1	.	TRBV7-9	TRBJ2-7	TGTGCCAGTGAGGGACAGTTGTCCTACGAGCAGTACTTC	CASEGQLSYEQYF
.	.	TRBV19	TRBJ2-2	TGTGCCAGTAGTATTCCCGGGGGTGGCACCGGGGAGCTGTTTTTT	CASSIPGGGTGELFF
TRBD2	.	TRBV7-2	TRBJ2-7	TGTGCCAGCAGCTTAGTGCGGGGGGGCCCGGCCGAGCAGTACTTC	CASSLVRGGPAEQYF
.	.	TRBV7-9	TRBJ2-7	TGTGCCAGCAGCTCTGAGGGTTACGAGCAGTACTTC	CASSSEGYEQYF
TRBD1	.	TRBV6-5	TRBJ1-1	TGTGCCAGCACCTTGGACAGGGGCCGATCTGAAGCTTTCTTT	CASTLDRGRSEAFF